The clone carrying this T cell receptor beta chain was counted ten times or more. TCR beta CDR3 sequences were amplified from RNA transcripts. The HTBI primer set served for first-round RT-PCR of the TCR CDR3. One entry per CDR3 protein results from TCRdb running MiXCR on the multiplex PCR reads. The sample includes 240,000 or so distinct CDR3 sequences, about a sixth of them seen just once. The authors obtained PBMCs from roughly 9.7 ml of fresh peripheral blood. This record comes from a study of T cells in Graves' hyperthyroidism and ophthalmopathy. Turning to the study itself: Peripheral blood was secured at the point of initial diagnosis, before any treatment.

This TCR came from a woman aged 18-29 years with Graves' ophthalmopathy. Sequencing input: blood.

The CDR3 here is CASTPPAYRGYGYTF. In DNA, the CDR3 is TGTGCCAGCACCCCCCCGGCGTACCGGGGGTATGGCTACACCTTC. The chain carries TRBV12-3 or TRBV12-4 and TRBJ1-2; tentatively, D is TRBD1 (5 bases). The CDR3 runs 15 residues. V lost 7 bases and J lost 5, with 20 bases in between.